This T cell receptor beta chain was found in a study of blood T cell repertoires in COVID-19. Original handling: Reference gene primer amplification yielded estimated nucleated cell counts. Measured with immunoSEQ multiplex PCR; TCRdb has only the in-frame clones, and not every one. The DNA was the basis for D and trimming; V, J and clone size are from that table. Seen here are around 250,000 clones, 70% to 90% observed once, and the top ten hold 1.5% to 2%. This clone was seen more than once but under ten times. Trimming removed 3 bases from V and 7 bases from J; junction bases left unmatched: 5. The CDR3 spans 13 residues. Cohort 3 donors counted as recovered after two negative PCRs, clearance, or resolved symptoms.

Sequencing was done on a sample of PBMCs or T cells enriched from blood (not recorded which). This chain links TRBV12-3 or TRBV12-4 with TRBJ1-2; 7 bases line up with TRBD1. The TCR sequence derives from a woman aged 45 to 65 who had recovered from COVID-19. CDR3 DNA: TGTGCCAGCAGTTTCATGCAGGGGGGTGGCTACACCTTC. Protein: CASSFMQGGGYTF.